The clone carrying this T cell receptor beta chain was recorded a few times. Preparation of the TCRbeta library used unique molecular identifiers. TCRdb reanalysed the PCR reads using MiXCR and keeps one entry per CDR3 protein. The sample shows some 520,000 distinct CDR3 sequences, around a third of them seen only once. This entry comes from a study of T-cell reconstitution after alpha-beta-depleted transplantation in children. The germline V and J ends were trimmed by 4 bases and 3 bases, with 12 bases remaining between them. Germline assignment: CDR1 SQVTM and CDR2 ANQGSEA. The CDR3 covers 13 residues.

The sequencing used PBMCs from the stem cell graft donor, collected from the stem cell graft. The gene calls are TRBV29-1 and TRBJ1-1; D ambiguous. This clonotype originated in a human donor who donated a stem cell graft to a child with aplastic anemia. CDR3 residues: CSVGEGAYTEAFF. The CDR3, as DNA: TGCAGCGTTGGCGAGGGCGCGTACACTGAAGCTTTCTTT.